This T cell receptor (beta chain) was obtained from a study of radiation and T cells in renal cell carcinoma. The study, taken as a whole, reports: From baseline, blood top tumor clonotypes peaked at 2 weeks post-radiation.

As for this clone: No antigen is known for it.

TCRdb keeps only in-frame clones here, not all; method: immunoSEQ multiplex PCR. The sample has roughly 130,000 clones, 70% to 90% seen once. CDR3 length: 14 residues. Germline V gene sequence: CDR1 MDHEN, CDR2 SYDVKM. The germline V and J ends were trimmed by 7 bases and 4 bases, with 17 bases remaining between them. Time point meaning: blood 2 weeks post-SBRT. Noted treatment: 15 Gy SBRT to primary tumor, nephrectomy 4 weeks later. Sequenced material: blood, taken from a patient whose treatment included radiotherapy and nephrectomy. This rearrangement joins TRBV28 to TRBJ2-7; a weak D match, TRBD2 (6 bases). The sequence was obtained from an older woman with renal cell carcinoma. The CDR3 coding sequence is TGTGCCAGCACTGGACCGTTCGGGGGATACGAGCAGTACTTC. This sequence encodes CASTGPFGGYEQYF.